The T cell receptor (beta chain) under discussion was sequenced for a study of blood T cell repertoires in COVID-19. Participants' own reports of clinical history determined their cohort assignment. Contact with a PCR-confirmed or clinician-diagnosed COVID-19 case occurred within 2 weeks of entry. V lost 5 bases, J lost 4 bases, and 10 bases stayed unmatched. The CDR3 has 15 residues. CDR1 MNHEY and CDR2 SVGEGT come from the germline V gene. How the authors handled the data: Researchers report that nucleated cell counts were estimated from reference gene primer amplification. Sequenced by immunoSEQ multiplex PCR; TCRdb stores in-frame clones only, minus some. The DNA gave D and trimming, while V, J and clone size come from that table. This table holds about 320,000 clones, 85% found once.

This chain links TRBV6-2 or TRBV6-3 with TRBJ2-7; 8 bases line up with TRBD1. The sample was PBMCs or T cells enriched from blood (not recorded which). The TCR was taken from a woman aged 30 to 39 who had been exposed to COVID-19. The CDR3 loop is CASSPLDRGWYEQYF. The CDR3 DNA sequence: TGTGCCAGCAGTCCCCTTGACAGGGGATGGTACGAGCAGTACTTC.